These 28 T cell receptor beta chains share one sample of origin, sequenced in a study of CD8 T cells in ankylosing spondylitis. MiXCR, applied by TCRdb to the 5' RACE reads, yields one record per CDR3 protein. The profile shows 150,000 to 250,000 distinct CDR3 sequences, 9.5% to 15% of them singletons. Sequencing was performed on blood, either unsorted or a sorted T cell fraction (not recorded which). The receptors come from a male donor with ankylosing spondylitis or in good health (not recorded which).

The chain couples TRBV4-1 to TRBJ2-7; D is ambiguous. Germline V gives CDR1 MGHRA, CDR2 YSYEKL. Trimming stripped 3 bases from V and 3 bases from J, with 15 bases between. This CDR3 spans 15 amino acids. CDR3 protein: CASSHPEAGRYEQYF. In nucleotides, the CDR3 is TGCGCCAGCAGCCACCCCGAGGCAGGCCGCTACGAGCAGTACTTC.

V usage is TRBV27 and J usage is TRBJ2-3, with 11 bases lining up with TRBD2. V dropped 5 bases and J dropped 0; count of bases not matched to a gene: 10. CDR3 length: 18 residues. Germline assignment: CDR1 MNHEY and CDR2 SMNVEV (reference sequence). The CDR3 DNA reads TGTGCCAGCAGTCTCCTAGCGGGAGGTCTAAGCAGCACAGATACGCAGTATTTT. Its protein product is CASSLLAGGLSSTDTQYF.

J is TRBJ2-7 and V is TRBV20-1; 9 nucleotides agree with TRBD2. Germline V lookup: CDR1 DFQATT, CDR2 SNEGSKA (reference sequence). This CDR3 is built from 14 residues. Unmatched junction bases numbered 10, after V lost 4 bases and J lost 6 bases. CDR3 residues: CSATPTSGGVEQYF. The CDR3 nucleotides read TGCAGTGCTACCCCGACTAGCGGAGGGGTCGAGCAGTACTTC.

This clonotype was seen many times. DNA of the CDR3: TGCAGCGTTGAACCGGGAGCGGGTAATGAGCAGTTCTTC. The encoded protein is CSVEPGAGNEQFF. The chain combines TRBV29-1 with TRBJ2-1; weak D call: TRBD2 (6 bases). The germline V gene encodes CDR1 SQVTM and CDR2 ANQGSEA. The V and J ends lost 2 bases and 7 bases respectively, with 12 bases between them. The CDR3 length is 13 residues.

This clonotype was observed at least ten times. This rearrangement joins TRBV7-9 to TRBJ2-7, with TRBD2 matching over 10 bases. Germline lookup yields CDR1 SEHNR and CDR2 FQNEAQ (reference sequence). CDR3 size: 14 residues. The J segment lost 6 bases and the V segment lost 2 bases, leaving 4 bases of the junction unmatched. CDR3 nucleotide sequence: TGTGCCAGCAGCTTACTAGCGGGAGAAGGCGAGCAGTACTTC. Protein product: CASSLLAGEGEQYF.

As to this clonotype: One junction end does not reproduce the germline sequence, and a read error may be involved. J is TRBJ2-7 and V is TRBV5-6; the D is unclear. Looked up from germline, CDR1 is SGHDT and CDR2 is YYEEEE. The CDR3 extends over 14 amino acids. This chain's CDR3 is CAISPGLLCYEQYF. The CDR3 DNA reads TGTGCCATCAGCCCCGGGCTGTTGTGCTACGAGCAGTACTTC.

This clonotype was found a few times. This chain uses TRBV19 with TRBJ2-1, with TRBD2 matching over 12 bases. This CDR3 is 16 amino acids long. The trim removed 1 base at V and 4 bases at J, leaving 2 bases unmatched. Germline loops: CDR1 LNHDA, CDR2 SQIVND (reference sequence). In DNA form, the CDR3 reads TGTGCCAGTAGTATAGGACTAGCGGGAGATTACAATGAGCAGTTCTTC. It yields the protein CASSIGLAGDYNEQFF.

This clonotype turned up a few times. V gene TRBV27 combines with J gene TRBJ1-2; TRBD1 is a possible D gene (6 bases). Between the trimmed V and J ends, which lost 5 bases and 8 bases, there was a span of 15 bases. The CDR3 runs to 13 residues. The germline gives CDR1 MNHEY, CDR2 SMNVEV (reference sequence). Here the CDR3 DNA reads TGTGCCAGCAGTGTGACTGCAGGGGAGGGCTACACCTTC. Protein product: CASSVTAGEGYTF.

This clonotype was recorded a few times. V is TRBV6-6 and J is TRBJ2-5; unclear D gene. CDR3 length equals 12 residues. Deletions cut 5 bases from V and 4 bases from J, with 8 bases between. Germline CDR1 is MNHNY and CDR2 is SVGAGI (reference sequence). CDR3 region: CASSRTRETQYF. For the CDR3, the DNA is TGTGCCAGCAGTCGAACCCGAGAGACCCAGTACTTC.

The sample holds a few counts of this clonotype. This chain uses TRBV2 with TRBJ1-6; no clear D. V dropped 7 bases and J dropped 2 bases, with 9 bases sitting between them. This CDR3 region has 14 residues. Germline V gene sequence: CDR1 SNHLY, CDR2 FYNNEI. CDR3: CASMGSTYNSPLHF. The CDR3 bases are TGTGCCAGCATGGGCAGTACCTATAATTCACCCCTCCACTTT. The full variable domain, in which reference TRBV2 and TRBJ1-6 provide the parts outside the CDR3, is EPEVTQTPSHQVTQMGQEVILRCVPISNHLYFYWYRQILGQKVEFLVSFYNNEISEKSEIFDDQFSVERPDGSNFTLKIRSTKLEDSAMYFCASMGSTYNSPLHFGNGTRLTVT.

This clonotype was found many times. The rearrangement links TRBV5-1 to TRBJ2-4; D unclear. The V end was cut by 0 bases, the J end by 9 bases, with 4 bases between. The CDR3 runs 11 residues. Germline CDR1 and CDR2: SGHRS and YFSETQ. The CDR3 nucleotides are TGCGCCAGCAGCTTGGGCGGCATTCAGTACTTC. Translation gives CASSLGGIQYF.

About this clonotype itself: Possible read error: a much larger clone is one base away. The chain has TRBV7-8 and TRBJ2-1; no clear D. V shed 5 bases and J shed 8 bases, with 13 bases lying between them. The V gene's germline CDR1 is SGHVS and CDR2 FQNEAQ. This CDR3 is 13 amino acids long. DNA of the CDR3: TGTGCCAGCAGCCTTCGTTTAGCAGATGAGCAGTTCTTC. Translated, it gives CASSLRLADEQFF.

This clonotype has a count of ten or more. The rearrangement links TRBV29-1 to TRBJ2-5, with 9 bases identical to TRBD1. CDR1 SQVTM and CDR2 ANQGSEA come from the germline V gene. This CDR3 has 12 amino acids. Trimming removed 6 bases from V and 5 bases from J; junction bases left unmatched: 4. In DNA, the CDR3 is TGCAGCGTGAATGACAGGGGGGAGACCCAGTACTTC. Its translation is CSVNDRGETQYF. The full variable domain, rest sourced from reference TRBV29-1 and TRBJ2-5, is SAVISQKPSRDICQRGTSLTIQCQVDSQVTMMFWYRQQPGQSLTLIATANQGSEATYESGFVIDKFPISRPNLTFSTLTVSNMSPEDSSIYLCSVNDRGETQYFGPGTRLLVL.

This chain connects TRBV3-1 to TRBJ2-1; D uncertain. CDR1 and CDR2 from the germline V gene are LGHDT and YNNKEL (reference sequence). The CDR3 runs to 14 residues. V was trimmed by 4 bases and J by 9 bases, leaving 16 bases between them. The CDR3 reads CASSPLLVSAEQFF. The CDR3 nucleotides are TGTGCCAGCAGCCCTCTCCTAGTATCCGCTGAGCAGTTCTTC.

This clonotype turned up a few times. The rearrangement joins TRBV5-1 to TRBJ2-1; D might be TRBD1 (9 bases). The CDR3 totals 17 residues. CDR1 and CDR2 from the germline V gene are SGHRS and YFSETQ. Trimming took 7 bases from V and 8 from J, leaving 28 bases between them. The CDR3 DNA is TGCGCCAGCCGTCCCCCACAGGGGGCGGCCGGGGGGGATGAGCAGTTCTTC. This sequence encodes CASRPPQGAAGGDEQFF.

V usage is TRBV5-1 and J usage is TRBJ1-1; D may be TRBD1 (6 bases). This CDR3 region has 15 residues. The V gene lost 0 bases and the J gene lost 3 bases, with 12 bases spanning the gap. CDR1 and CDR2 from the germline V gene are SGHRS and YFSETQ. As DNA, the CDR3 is TGCGCCAGCAGCTTGGCCGGGACATATGACACTGAAGCTTTCTTT. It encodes CASSLAGTYDTEAFF.

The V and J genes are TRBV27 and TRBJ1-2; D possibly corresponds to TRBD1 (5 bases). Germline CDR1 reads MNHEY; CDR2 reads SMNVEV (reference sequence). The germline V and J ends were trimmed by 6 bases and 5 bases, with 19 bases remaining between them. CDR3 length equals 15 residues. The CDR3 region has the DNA TGTGCCAGCAGCCTGCGTAGCAGGGACTTATATGGCTACACCTTC. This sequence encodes CASSLRSRDLYGYTF.

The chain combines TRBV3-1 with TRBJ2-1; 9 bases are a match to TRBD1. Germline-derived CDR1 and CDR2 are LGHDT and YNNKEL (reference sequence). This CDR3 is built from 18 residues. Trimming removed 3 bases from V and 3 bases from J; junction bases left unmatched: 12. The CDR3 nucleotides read TGTGCCAGCAGCCACCTACAGGGGGCTAACCTCTTCTACAATGAGCAGTTCTTC. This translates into CASSHLQGANLFYNEQFF.

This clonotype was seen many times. CDR3 protein: CASSFGSTEQYF. As DNA, the CDR3 is TGTGCCAGCAGTTTCGGAAGCACCGAGCAGTACTTC. The chain is built from TRBV12-3 or TRBV12-4 and TRBJ2-7, with D unclear. CDR3 length equals 12 residues. The V end lost 3 bases, the J end lost 6 bases, and 9 bases lay between the germline ends.

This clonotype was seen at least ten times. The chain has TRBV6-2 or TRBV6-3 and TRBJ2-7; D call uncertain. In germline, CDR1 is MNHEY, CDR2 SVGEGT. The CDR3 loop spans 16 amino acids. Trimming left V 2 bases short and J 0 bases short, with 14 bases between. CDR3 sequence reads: CASSYGLPAPSYEQYF. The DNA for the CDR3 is TGTGCCAGCAGTTACGGATTGCCAGCACCCTCCTACGAGCAGTACTTC.

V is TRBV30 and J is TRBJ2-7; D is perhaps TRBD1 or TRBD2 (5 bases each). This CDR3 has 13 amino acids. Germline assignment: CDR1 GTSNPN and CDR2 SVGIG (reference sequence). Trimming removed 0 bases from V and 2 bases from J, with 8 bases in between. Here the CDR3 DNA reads TGTGCCTGGAGTGTAGTGGGGGCCTACGAGCAGTACTTC. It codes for CAWSVVGAYEQYF.

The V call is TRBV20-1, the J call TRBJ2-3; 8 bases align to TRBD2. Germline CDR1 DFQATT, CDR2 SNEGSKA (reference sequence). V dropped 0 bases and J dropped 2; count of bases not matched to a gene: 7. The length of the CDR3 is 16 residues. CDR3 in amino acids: CSARDLVAGYTDTQYF. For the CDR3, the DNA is TGCAGTGCTAGAGATTTGGTAGCGGGGTACACAGATACGCAGTATTTT.

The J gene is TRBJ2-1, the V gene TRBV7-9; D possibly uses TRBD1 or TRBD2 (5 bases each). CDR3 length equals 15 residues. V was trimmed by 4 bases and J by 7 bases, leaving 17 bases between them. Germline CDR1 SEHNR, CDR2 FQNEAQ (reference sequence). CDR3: CASSSLIQGGNEQFF. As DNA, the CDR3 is TGTGCCAGCAGCTCCCTCATTCAGGGCGGGAATGAGCAGTTCTTC. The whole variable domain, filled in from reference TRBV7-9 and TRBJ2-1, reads DTGVSQNPRHKITKRGQNVTFRCDPISEHNRLYWYRQTLGQGPEFLTYFQNEAQLEKSRLLSDRFSAERPKGSFSTLEIQRTEQGDSAMYLCASSSLIQGGNEQFFGPGTRLTVL.

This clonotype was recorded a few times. The CDR3 reads CASSATGTSGNNEQFF. The CDR3 DNA follows: TGCGCCAGCAGTGCGACCGGGACTAGCGGTAACAATGAGCAGTTCTTC. The rearrangement joins TRBV10-1 to TRBJ2-1, with 11 bases matching TRBD2. CDR1 WNHNN and CDR2 SYGVQD come from the germline V gene (reference sequence). Trimming cost V 4 bases and J 5 bases; bases outside gene matches: 7. This CDR3 has 16 residues.

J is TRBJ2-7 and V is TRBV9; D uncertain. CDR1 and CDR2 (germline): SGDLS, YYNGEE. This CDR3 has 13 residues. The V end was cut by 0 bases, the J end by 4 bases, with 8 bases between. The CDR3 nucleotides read TGTGCCAGCAGCGTAGAGCCAGCATACGAGCAGTACTTC. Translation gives CASSVEPAYEQYF. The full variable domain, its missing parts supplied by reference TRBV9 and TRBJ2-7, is DSGVTQTPKHLITATGQRVTLRCSPRSGDLSVYWYQQSLDQGLQFLIQYYNGEERAKGNILERFSAQQFPDLHSELNLSSLELGDSALYFCASSVEPAYEQYFGPGTRLTVT.

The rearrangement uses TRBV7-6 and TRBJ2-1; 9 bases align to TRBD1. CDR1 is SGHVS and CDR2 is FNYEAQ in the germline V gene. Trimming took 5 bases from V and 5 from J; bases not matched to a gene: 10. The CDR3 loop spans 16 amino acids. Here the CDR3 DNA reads TGTGCCAGCAGCCCTAACCGGGACAGGGTAAACAATGAGCAGTTCTTC. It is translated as CASSPNRDRVNNEQFF.

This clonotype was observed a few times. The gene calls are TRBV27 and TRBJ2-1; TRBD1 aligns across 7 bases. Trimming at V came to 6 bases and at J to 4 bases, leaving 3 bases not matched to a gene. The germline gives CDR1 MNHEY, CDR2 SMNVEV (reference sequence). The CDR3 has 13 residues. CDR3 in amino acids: CASSNRGYNEQFF. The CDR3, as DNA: TGTGCCAGCAGCAACAGGGGATACAATGAGCAGTTCTTC.

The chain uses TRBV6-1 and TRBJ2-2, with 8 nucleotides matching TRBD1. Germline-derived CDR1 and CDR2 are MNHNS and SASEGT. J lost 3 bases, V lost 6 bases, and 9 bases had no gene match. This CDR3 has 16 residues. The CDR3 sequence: CASSPSQGAYTGELFF. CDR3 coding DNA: TGTGCCAGCAGCCCCAGTCAGGGGGCGTACACCGGGGAGCTGTTTTTT.